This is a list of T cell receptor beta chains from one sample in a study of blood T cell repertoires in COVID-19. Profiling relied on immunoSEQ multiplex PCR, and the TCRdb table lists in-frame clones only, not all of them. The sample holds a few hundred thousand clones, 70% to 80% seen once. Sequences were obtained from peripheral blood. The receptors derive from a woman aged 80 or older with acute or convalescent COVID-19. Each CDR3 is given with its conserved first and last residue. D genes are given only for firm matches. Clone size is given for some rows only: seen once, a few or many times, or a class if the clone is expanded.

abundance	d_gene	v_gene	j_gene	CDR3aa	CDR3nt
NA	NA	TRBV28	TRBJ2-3	CASTMWGGSTDTQYF	TGTGCCAGCACCATGTGGGGCGGAAGCACAGATACGCAGTATTTT
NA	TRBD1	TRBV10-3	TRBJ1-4	CAISESRRGQNEKLFF	TGTGCCATCAGTGAGTCGAGGCGGGGACAGAATGAAAAACTGTTTTTT
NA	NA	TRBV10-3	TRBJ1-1	CAISSSRGNTEAFF	TGTGCCATCAGCTCTTCCCGGGGGAACACTGAAGCTTTCTTT
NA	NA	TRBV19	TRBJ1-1	CASSINRDMNTEAFF	TGTGCCAGTAGTATAAATAGAGACATGAACACTGAAGCTTTCTTT
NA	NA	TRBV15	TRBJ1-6	CATSRDSGSRGSPLHF	TGTGCCACCAGCAGAGATAGCGGTAGCCGGGGTTCACCCCTCCACTTT
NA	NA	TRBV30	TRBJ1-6	CAQRGQLNSPLHF	TGTGCCCAGCGGGGGCAGTTAAATTCACCCCTCCACTTT
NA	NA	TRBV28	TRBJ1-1	CASSLVARNTEAFF	TGTGCCAGCAGTTTAGTAGCGCGGAACACTGAAGCTTTCTTT
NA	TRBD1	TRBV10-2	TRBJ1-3	CASSDPGQLGSGNTIYF	TGCGCCAGCAGCGACCCGGGACAGCTCGGATCTGGAAACACCATATATTTT
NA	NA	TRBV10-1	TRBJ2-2	CASSRQFTGELFF	TGCGCCAGCAGCAGACAGTTTACCGGGGAGCTGTTTTTT
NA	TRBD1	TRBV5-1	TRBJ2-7	CASSPGDRSYEQYF	TGCGCCAGCAGCCCAGGGGACAGATCCTACGAGCAGTACTTC
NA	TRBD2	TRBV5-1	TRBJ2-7	CASSRTSGSYEQYF	TGCGCCAGCAGCCGGACTAGCGGTTCCTACGAGCAGTACTTC
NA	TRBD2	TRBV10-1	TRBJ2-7	CASSEGTSASYEQYF	TGCGCCAGCAGTGAGGGAACTAGCGCCTCCTACGAGCAGTACTTC
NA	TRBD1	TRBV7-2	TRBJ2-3	CASSRPGGTQYF	TGTGCCAGCAGCCGTCCAGGGGGTACGCAGTATTTT
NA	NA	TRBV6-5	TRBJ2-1	CASSYSPTGTNEQFF	TGTGCCAGCAGTTACTCACCGACAGGAACAAATGAGCAGTTCTTC
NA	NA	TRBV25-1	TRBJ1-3	CASSGFRDSGNTIYF	TGTGCCAGCAGTGGCTTCAGGGACTCTGGAAACACCATATATTTT
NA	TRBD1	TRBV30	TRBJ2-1	CAWNHRGSYNEQFF	TGTGCCTGGAATCACAGGGGCTCCTACAATGAGCAGTTCTTC
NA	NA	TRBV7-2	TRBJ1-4	CASSLEGVNEKLFF	TGTGCCAGCAGCTTAGAAGGAGTTAATGAAAAACTGTTTTTT
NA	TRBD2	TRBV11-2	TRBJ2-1	CASSLRLAGIYNEQFF	TGTGCCAGCAGCTTAAGACTAGCGGGCATTTACAATGAGCAGTTCTTC
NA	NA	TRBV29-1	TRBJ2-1	CSVEYSPRGGDEQFF	TGCAGCGTTGAATACAGCCCCCGCGGAGGGGATGAGCAGTTCTTC
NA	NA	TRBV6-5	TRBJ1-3	CASSYGERGNTIYF	TGTGCCAGCAGTTACGGGGAGCGGGGAAACACCATATATTTT
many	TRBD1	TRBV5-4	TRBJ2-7	CASSPPGQSSYEQYF	TGTGCCAGCAGCCCACCGGGACAGTCCTCCTACGAGCAGTACTTC
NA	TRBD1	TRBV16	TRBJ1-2	CASSPTGVADGYTF	TGTGCCAGCAGCCCGACAGGGGTTGCGGATGGCTACACCTTC
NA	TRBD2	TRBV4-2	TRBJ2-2	CASSQVIYPASGETGELFF	TGTGCCAGCAGCCAAGTAATTTACCCGGCTAGCGGCGAAACCGGGGAGCTGTTTTTT
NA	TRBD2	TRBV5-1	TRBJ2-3	CASSLRGLAGASTDTQYF	TGCGCCAGCAGCCTACGAGGACTAGCGGGGGCTAGCACAGATACGCAGTATTTT
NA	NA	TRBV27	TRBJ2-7	CASSLKAGAYEQYF	TGTGCCAGCAGTTTAAAAGCGGGCGCCTACGAGCAGTACTTC
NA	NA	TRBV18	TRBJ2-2	CASSPREESTGELFF	TGTGCCAGCTCACCACGGGAGGAATCCACCGGGGAGCTGTTTTTT
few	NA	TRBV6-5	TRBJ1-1	CASLTVLITEAFF	TGTGCCAGCTTAACGGTGTTGATCACTGAAGCTTTCTTT
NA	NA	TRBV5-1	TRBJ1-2	CASSQGQSYGYTF	TGCGCCAGCAGCCAGGGACAAAGCTATGGCTACACCTTC
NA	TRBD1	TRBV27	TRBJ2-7	CASSVPGQIYEQYF	TGTGCCAGCAGTGTCCCGGGACAGATCTACGAGCAGTACTTC
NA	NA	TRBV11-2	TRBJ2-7	CASSFFPYRDEQYF	TGTGCCAGCAGCTTTTTCCCCTACAGGGACGAGCAGTACTTC
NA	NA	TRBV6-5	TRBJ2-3	CASSYSGRRSTDTQYF	TGTGCCAGCAGTTACAGTGGGAGGCGGAGCACAGATACGCAGTATTTT
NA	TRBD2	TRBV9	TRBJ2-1	CASSVSRGGDYEQFF	TGTGCCAGCAGCGTATCTCGCGGGGGGGACTATGAGCAGTTCTTC
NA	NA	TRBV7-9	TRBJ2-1	CASGLQRVLGWDEQFF	TGTGCCAGCGGCCTACAGCGGGTCCTGGGGTGGGATGAGCAGTTCTTC
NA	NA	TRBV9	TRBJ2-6	CASSVADSGANVLTF	TGTGCCAGCAGCGTAGCAGACTCTGGGGCCAACGTCCTGACTTTC
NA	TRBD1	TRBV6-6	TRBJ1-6	CASSSDRAGSPLHF	TGTGCCAGCAGCTCGGACAGGGCGGGCTCACCCCTCCACTTT
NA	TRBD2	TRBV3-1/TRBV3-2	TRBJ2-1	CASSQGVAGGFYNEQFF	TGTGCCAGCAGCCAAGGGGTAGCGGGGGGGTTCTACAATGAGCAGTTCTTC
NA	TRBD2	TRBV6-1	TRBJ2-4	CASSEVPSGSTGKNIQYF	TGTGCCAGCAGTGAAGTCCCTAGCGGGAGTACCGGCAAAAACATTCAGTACTTC
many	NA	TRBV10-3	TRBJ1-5	CAISESIPGGNQPQHF	TGTGCCATCAGTGAGTCGATCCCGGGGGGCAATCAGCCCCAGCATTTT
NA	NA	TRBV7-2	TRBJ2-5	CASSSPGLLETQYF	TGTGCCAGCAGCTCTCCCGGACTTCTGGAGACCCAGTACTTC
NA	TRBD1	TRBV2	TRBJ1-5	CASSGDRGGNQPQHF	TGTGCCAGCAGTGGCGACAGGGGGGGCAATCAGCCCCAGCATTTT
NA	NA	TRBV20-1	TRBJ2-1	CSVAYNEQFF	TGCAGTGTCGCCTACAATGAGCAGTTCTTC
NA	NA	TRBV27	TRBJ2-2	CASRITNTGELFF	TGTGCCAGCAGGATAACTAACACCGGGGAGCTGTTTTTT
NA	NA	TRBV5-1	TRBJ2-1	CASSLVVSPGSSEQFF	TGCGCCAGCAGCTTGGTGGTCAGCCCAGGTAGTAGTGAGCAGTTCTTC
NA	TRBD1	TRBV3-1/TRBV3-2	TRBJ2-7	CASSPGQGNEQYF	TGTGCCAGCAGCCCAGGACAGGGAAACGAGCAGTACTTC
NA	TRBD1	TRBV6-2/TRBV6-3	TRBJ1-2	CASSYGQGRYGYTF	TGTGCCAGCAGTTACGGACAGGGACGGTATGGCTACACCTTC
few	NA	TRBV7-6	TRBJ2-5	CASSFQTGNGETQYF	TGTGCCAGCAGCTTCCAAACAGGGAACGGAGAGACCCAGTACTTC
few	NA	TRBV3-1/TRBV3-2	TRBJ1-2	CASSQEGHGYTF	TGTGCCAGCAGCCAAGAGGGCCATGGCTACACCTTC
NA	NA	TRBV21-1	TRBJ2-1	CASSKVKGVPTNEQFF	TGTGCCAGCAGCAAAGTCAAGGGAGTCCCTACCAATGAGCAGTTCTTC
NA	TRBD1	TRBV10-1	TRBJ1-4	CASSKKDFQGEANEKLFF	TGCGCCAGCAGTAAAAAGGATTTTCAGGGGGAAGCTAATGAAAAACTGTTTTTT
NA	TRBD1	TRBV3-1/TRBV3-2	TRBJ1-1	CASSNPGGSEAFF	TGTGCCAGCAGCAACCCAGGGGGCTCTGAAGCTTTCTTT
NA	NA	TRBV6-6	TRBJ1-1	CASSYGGVNTEAFF	TGTGCCAGCAGTTACGGGGGGGTGAACACTGAAGCTTTCTTT
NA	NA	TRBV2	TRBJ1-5	CASSDRVGNQPQHF	TGTGCCAGCAGTGACAGGGTTGGCAATCAGCCCCAGCATTTT
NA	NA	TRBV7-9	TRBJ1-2	CASSPTSGHGYTF	TGTGCCAGCAGCCCTACATCAGGTCATGGCTACACCTTC